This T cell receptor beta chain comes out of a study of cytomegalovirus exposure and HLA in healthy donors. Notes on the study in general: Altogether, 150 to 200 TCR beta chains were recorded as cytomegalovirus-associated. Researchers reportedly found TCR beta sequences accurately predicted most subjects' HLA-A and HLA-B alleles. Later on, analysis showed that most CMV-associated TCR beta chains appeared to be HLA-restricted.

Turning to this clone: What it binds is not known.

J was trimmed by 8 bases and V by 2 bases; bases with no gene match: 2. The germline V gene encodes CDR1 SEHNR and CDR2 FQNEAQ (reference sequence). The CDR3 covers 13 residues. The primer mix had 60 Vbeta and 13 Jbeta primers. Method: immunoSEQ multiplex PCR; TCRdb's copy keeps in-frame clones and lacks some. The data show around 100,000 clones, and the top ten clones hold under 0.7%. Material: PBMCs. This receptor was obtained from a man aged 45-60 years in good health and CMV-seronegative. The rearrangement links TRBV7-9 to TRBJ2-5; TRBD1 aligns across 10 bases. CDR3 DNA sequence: TGTGCCAGCAGCTTAAGGACAGGGGGTACCCAGTACTTC. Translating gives CASSLRTGGTQYF.